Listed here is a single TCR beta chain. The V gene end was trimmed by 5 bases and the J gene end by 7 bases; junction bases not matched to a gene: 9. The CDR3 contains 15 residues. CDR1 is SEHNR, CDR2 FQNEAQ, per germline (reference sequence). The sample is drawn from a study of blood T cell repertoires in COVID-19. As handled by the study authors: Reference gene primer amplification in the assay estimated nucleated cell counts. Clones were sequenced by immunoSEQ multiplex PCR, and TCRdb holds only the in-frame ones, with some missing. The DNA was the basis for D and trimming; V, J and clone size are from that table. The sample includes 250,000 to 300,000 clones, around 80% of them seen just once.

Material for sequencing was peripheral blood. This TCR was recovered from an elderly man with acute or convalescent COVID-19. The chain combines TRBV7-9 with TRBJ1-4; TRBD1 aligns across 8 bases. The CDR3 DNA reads TGTGCCAGCAGCCGTGGACAGGGTCGGGGTGAAAAACTGTTTTTT. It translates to CASSRGQGRGEKLFF.